This TCR beta chain was sequenced during a study of blood T cell repertoires in COVID-19. The V segment lost 5 bases and the J segment 4 bases; nucleotides outside the gene matches: 4. There are 14 residues in the CDR3. Germline-derived CDR1 and CDR2 are LNHDA and SQIVND (reference sequence). The data were produced by immunoSEQ multiplex PCR, yet TCRdb's version contains in-frame clones alone and is incomplete. The profile shows more than 150,000 clones, 70% to 85% of them singletons. The receptor's source is a woman aged 50 to 65 who had recovered from COVID-19. Specimen: PBMCs or T cells enriched from blood (not recorded which). The chain couples TRBV19 to TRBJ1-2, with 10 positions matching TRBD1. The CDR3 DNA sequence: TGTGCCAGTAGTGCGGGACAGGGGATCTATGGCTACACCTTC. Translating it yields CASSAGQGIYGYTF. Combining the CDR3 with reference TRBV19 and TRBJ1-2 gives the whole variable domain DGGITQSPKYLFRKEGQNVTLSCEQNLNHDAMYWYRQDPGQGLRLIYYSQIVNDFQKGDIAEGYSVSREKKESFPLTVTSAQKNPTAFYLCASSAGQGIYGYTFGSGTRLTVV.